The 29 T cell receptor beta chains below were found in one sample sequenced in a study of blood T cell repertoires in COVID-19. Using immunoSEQ multiplex PCR, the repertoire was profiled, and TCRdb retains in-frame clones only, with some absent. The table has under 170,000 clones, more than 75% seen once. The sequencing sample was made of peripheral blood. The origin of the receptors is a man in his 70s with acute or convalescent COVID-19.

There are a few counts of this clone. The chain combines TRBV28 with TRBJ2-2; D gene uncertain. The CDR3 runs 18 residues. V was cut by 1 base and J by 6 bases, with 21 bases left in between. Germline V gene sequence: CDR1 MDHEN, CDR2 SYDVKM. The CDR3 here is CASSLYFSSTETSGELFF. The CDR3 DNA is TGTGCCAGCAGTTTATACTTCTCATCCACCGAAACCTCCGGGGAGCTGTTTTTT.

This chain links TRBV19 with TRBJ1-1; possibly TRBD1 for D (6 bases). Germline V gene lookup returns CDR1 LNHDA and CDR2 SQIVND (reference sequence). The V end was cut by 1 base, the J end by 10 bases, with 22 bases between. The CDR3 loop spans 16 amino acids. As DNA, the CDR3 is TGTGCCAGTAGTATAGCCTCGTCGCTAGACAGGACCCGAGCTTTCTTT. Residues: CASSIASSLDRTRAFF.

This chain uses TRBV4-1 with TRBJ1-5; 8 bases agree with TRBD1. The CDR3 runs to 20 residues. Unmatched junction bases numbered 14, after V lost 1 base and J lost 0 bases. Germline lookup yields CDR1 MGHRA and CDR2 YSYEKL. For the CDR3, the DNA is TGCGCCAGCAGCCAAGCTTCTGGGGCAGGGGGCACATATAGCAATCAGCCCCAGCATTTT. Translation gives CASSQASGAGGTYSNQPQHF.

V and J are TRBV28 and TRBJ1-5, with D uncertain. V was pared by 5 bases and J by 4 bases, with 9 bases between. CDR1 is MDHEN and CDR2 is SYDVKM in the germline V gene. There are 13 residues in the CDR3. The CDR3 DNA reads TGTGCCAGCAGTCGTTACTTGAATCAGCCCCAGCATTTT. Its translation: CASSRYLNQPQHF.

The chain joins TRBV4-1 to TRBJ2-2; the D gene is possibly TRBD1 (6 bases). Looked up from germline, CDR1 is MGHRA and CDR2 is YSYEKL. This CDR3 is built from 15 residues. V was cut by 2 bases and J by 5 bases, with 12 bases left in between. CDR3 nucleotide sequence: TGCGCCAGCAGCCAATCTCCAGGGGATACCGGGGAGCTGTTTTTT. This translates into CASSQSPGDTGELFF.

The chain employs TRBV5-1 and TRBJ2-5; the D gene is possibly TRBD1 (5 bases). CDR3 length equals 14 residues. Trimming cost V 4 bases and J 5 bases, with 15 bases left between them. Germline CDR1 and CDR2: SGHRS and YFSETQ. The CDR3 DNA reads TGCGCCAGCAGCACTTTGCCAGGGTCGGAGACCCAGTACTTC. Translated, it gives CASSTLPGSETQYF. Based on the CDR3 plus reference TRBV5-1 and TRBJ2-5, the full variable domain is KAGVTQTPRYLIKTRGQQVTLSCSPISGHRSVSWYQQTPGQGLQFLFEYFSETQRNKGNFPGRFSGRQFSNSRSEMNVSTLELGDSALYLCASSTLPGSETQYFGPGTRLLVL.

The rearrangement uses TRBV5-1 and TRBJ2-5; 8 bases fit TRBD1. The CDR3 extends over 14 amino acids. Germline lookup yields CDR1 SGHRS and CDR2 YFSETQ. V gave up 9 bases and J gave up 1 base; unmatched junction bases: 8. The CDR3 reads CATKTTGGQETQYF. The DNA for the CDR3 is TGCGCCACCAAAACTACAGGGGGCCAAGAGACCCAGTACTTC.

The V call is TRBV10-3, the J call TRBJ2-1; 11 bases fit TRBD2. V lost 6 bases, J lost 5 bases, and 12 bases stayed unmatched. CDR1 ENHRY and CDR2 SYGVKD come from the germline V gene. This CDR3 has 17 residues. The CDR3 nucleotides read TGTGCCATCAGCAACCCAGGACTAGCGGGCCAAAACAATGAGCAGTTCTTC. This sequence encodes CAISNPGLAGQNNEQFF.

The count of this clone is one. The CDR3 sequence: CASGGGGELFF. In nucleotides, the CDR3 is TGTGCCAGCGGCGGGGGCGGGGAGCTGTTTTTT. The V and J genes are TRBV6-5 and TRBJ2-2; 7 bases align to TRBD2. The trim removed 8 bases at V and 7 bases at J, leaving 1 base unmatched. CDR3 length: 11 residues. Germline CDR1 and CDR2: MNHEY and SVGAGI.

To note about this clone: The germline gene is not matched at one end of the junction; a read error may be the cause. Other nucleotide sequences from this sample produce the same CDR3. The chain carries TRBV6-5 and TRBJ2-2; 7 bases map to TRBD2. The CDR3 sequence is 15 residues long. Germline CDR1 is MNHEY and CDR2 is SVGAGI. The CDR3 here is CASRGPGLNTGELFF. The CDR3 coding sequence is TGTGCCAGCAGGGGGCCGGGACTAAACACTGGGGAGCTGTTTTTT.

The V call is TRBV10-3, the J call TRBJ1-1; possibly TRBD1 for D (6 bases). CDR3 length: 14 amino acids. CDR1 and CDR2 from the germline V gene are ENHRY and SYGVKD. Trimming removed 0 bases at V and 1 base at J, with 6 bases between. In DNA form, the CDR3 reads TGTGCCATCAGTGAGTCCAGGGGGAACACTGAAGCTTTCTTT. Translating it yields CAISESRGNTEAFF.

J is TRBJ1-5 and V is TRBV28; the D is unclear. V was cut by 8 bases and J by 0 bases, with 5 bases left in between. Germline lookup yields CDR1 MDHEN and CDR2 SYDVKM. The CDR3 extends over 12 amino acids. The CDR3 nucleotides read TGTGCCAGCCACAGTAGCAATCAGCCCCAGCATTTT. Amino acids: CASHSSNQPQHF.

J is TRBJ1-2 and V is TRBV19; weak D call: TRBD1 (6 bases). Germline lookup yields CDR1 LNHDA and CDR2 SQIVND (reference sequence). The V gene lost 7 bases and the J gene lost 2 bases, with 20 bases spanning the gap. There are 16 residues in the CDR3. The CDR3 reads CASTDRTVQENYGYTF. DNA of the CDR3: TGTGCCAGTACGGACCGGACAGTCCAGGAGAACTATGGCTACACCTTC.

The chain couples TRBV18 to TRBJ1-2, with D perhaps TRBD1 (5 bases). V was cut by 5 bases and J by 8 bases, with 12 bases left in between. Germline V lookup: CDR1 KGHSH, CDR2 LQKENI. The CDR3 sequence is 12 residues long. This chain's CDR3 is CASSTGGVGYTF. DNA of the CDR3: TGTGCCAGCTCAACCGGAGGGGTCGGCTACACCTTC. Looking up the rest from reference TRBV18 and TRBJ1-2 gives the full variable domain: NAGVMQNPRHLVRRRGQEARLRCSPMKGHSHVYWYRQLPEEGLKFMVYLQKENIIDESGMPKERFSAEFPKEGPSILRIQQVVRGDSAAYFCASSTGGVGYTFGSGTRLTVV.

The rearrangement joins TRBV7-3 to TRBJ2-3, with 9 bases identical to TRBD2. V shed 5 bases, J shed 1 base, and the junction held 7 bases outside the gene matches. This CDR3 is 16 amino acids long. CDR1 is SGHTA, CDR2 FQGTGA, per germline. The chain's CDR3 is CASSPLAGQGTDTQYF. CDR3 nucleotide sequence: TGTGCCAGCAGCCCCCTAGCGGGACAAGGCACAGATACGCAGTATTTT.

This clone was detected only once. The chain couples TRBV7-3 to TRBJ2-1, with 13 bases aligning to TRBD2. After removal of 5 bases from V and 0 bases from J, the junction contained 10 bases not matched to a gene. Germline V gene lookup returns CDR1 SGHTA and CDR2 FQGTGA. The CDR3 has 19 amino acids. The CDR3 here is CASSTPRTSGGRSYNEQFF. CDR3 coding DNA: TGTGCCAGCAGCACCCCAAGGACTAGCGGGGGCCGCTCCTACAATGAGCAGTTCTTC.

The chain is built from TRBV10-3 and TRBJ2-7, with a possible D match to TRBD1 (6 bases). Germline values: CDR1 ENHRY, CDR2 SYGVKD. The CDR3 spans 16 residues. V lost 4 bases and J 1 base, leaving 17 bases between the germline ends. The CDR3 nucleotides read TGTGCCATCAGTGCCTCACAGGGATTCGGGTCCTACGAGCAGTACTTC. Translated: CAISASQGFGSYEQYF.

V usage is TRBV28 and J usage is TRBJ1-3; D may be TRBD1 (6 bases). CDR3 length equals 16 residues. CDR1 MDHEN and CDR2 SYDVKM come from the germline V gene. Deletions cut 3 bases from V and 8 bases from J, with 20 bases between. The CDR3 region has the DNA TGTGCCAGCAGTTTGGCGGGGGCGCCAGGGGTGGACACCATATATTTT. Protein: CASSLAGAPGVDTIYF. The entire variable domain, with the rest obtained from reference TRBV28 and TRBJ1-3, is as follows: DVKVTQSSRYLVKRTGEKVFLECVQDMDHENMFWYRQDPGLGLRLIYFSYDVKMKEKGDIPEGYSVSREKKERFSLILESASTNQTSMYLCASSLAGAPGVDTIYFGEGSWLTVV.

The V call is TRBV7-3, the J call TRBJ2-3; D unresolved. Deletions cut 5 bases from V and 2 bases from J, with 14 bases between. The CDR3 consists of 15 residues. In germline, CDR1 is SGHTA, CDR2 FQGTGA. CDR3 DNA sequence: TGTGCCAGCAGCCCCGGTGGGCTCCACACAGATACGCAGTATTTT. This gives the protein CASSPGGLHTDTQYF.

This chain's CDR3 is CASSLGSGNGELFF. CDR3 sequence (DNA): TGCGCCAGCAGCTTGGGAAGCGGGAACGGGGAGCTGTTTTTT. The V gene is TRBV5-1, the J gene TRBJ2-2; 7 bases agree with TRBD2. This CDR3 region has 14 residues. Germline CDR1 is SGHRS and CDR2 is YFSETQ. Trimming removed 0 bases from V and 7 bases from J; junction bases left unmatched: 3.

This clone was detected once. V gene TRBV4-1 combines with J gene TRBJ2-1; 8 bases are shared with TRBD2. This CDR3 spans 17 amino acids. The germline V gene has CDR1 MGHRA and CDR2 YSYEKL. The ends lost 0 bases at V and 4 bases at J; junction bases unmatched: 8. The CDR3, as DNA: TGCGCCAGCAGCCAAGATCGGGGGGGGCGGGGTTACAATGAGCAGTTCTTC. This codes for CASSQDRGGRGYNEQFF.

The V call is TRBV5-4, the J call TRBJ2-7; 12 bases fit TRBD2. The CDR3 spans 15 residues. Germline-derived CDR1 and CDR2 are SGHNT and YYREEE (reference sequence). V lost 4 bases to trimming and J lost 7 bases; unmatched junction nucleotides: 9. The CDR3 region is CASSQGLAGVQEQYF. In DNA form, the CDR3 reads TGTGCCAGCAGCCAGGGACTAGCGGGCGTCCAAGAGCAGTACTTC.

The CDR3 here is CASSPEGPQISGNTIYF. CDR3 bases: TGTGCCAGCTCACCGGAGGGACCGCAAATCTCTGGAAACACCATATATTTT. This sequence joins TRBV18 and TRBJ1-3, with D possibly being TRBD1 (5 bases). Germline loops: CDR1 KGHSH, CDR2 LQKENI. V lost 3 bases to trimming and J lost 0 bases, with 15 bases between them. CDR3 size: 17 residues.

The V call is TRBV6-1, the J call TRBJ2-1; 12 nucleotides match TRBD2. This CDR3 is 16 amino acids long. The trim removed 4 bases at V and 6 bases at J, leaving 7 bases unmatched. CDR1 and CDR2 (germline): MNHNS, SASEGT. CDR3: CASSGTLAGGPNEQFF. CDR3 DNA sequence: TGTGCCAGCAGTGGAACCCTAGCGGGGGGGCCCAATGAGCAGTTCTTC.

The rearrangement joins TRBV30 to TRBJ1-6, with D maybe TRBD1 (5 bases). The CDR3 has 14 amino acids. The germline V and J ends were trimmed by 5 bases and 6 bases, with 14 bases remaining between them. CDR1 is GTSNPN, CDR2 SVGIG, per germline (reference sequence). The CDR3 coding sequence is TGTGCCTGGGGTCCAGGGCAGCCTAATTCACCCCTCCACTTT. Residues: CAWGPGQPNSPLHF. Supplemented by reference TRBV30 and TRBJ1-6, the full variable domain reads SQTIHQWPATLVQPVGSPLSLECTVEGTSNPNLYWYRQAAGRGLQLLFYSVGIGQISSEVPQNLSASRPQDRQFILSSKKLLLSDSGFYLCAWGPGQPNSPLHFGNGTRLTVT.

This sequence joins TRBV19 and TRBJ1-1, with D possibly matching TRBD1 (6 bases). V dropped 4 bases and J dropped 8 bases, with 11 bases sitting between them. The CDR3 loop spans 12 amino acids. Germline CDR1 is LNHDA and CDR2 is SQIVND (reference sequence). The CDR3 reads CASSTRQAEAFF. In DNA form, the CDR3 reads TGTGCCAGTAGTACAAGACAGGCAGAAGCTTTCTTT.

V is TRBV6-2 or TRBV6-3 and J is TRBJ2-1; TRBD2 matches at 11 bases. The CDR3 is 16 amino acids. Germline CDR1 reads MNHEY; CDR2 reads SVGEGT. V gave up 4 bases and J gave up 2 bases; unmatched junction bases: 4. The CDR3 sequence is CASSSGTSGAYNEQFF. As DNA, the CDR3 is TGTGCCAGCAGTTCCGGGACTAGCGGAGCCTACAATGAGCAGTTCTTC.

The CDR3 here is CASSLGQGHNTEAFF. In DNA form, the CDR3 reads TGTGCCAGCAGCTTAGGACAGGGACATAACACTGAAGCTTTCTTT. The chain has TRBV11-3 and TRBJ1-1; TRBD1 matches at 7 bases. Germline values: CDR1 SGHNT, CDR2 YENEEA. This CDR3 is built from 15 residues. V shed 1 base, J shed 2 bases, and the junction held 4 bases outside the gene matches.

This chain joins TRBV18 and TRBJ1-1; D gene uncertain. V lost 2 bases and J 3 bases, leaving 7 bases between the germline ends. Germline assignment: CDR1 KGHSH and CDR2 LQKENI. The length of the CDR3 is 13 residues. The CDR3 loop is CASSPISDTEAFF. CDR3 nucleotide sequence: TGTGCCAGCTCACCAATTTCGGACACTGAAGCTTTCTTT.